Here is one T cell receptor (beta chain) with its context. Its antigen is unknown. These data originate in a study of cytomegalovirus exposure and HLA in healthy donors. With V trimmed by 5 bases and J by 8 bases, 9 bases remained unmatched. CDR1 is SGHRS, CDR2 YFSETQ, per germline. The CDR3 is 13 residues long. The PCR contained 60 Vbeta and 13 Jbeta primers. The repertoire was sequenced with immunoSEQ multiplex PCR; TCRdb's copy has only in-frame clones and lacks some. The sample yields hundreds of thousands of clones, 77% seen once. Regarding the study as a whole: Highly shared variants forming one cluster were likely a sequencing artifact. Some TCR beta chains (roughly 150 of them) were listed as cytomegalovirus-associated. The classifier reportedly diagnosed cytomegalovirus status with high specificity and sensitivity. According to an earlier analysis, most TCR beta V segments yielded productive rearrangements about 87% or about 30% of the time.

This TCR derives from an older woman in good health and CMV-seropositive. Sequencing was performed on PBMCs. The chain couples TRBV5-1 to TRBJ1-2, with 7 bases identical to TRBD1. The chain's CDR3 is CASSLRDSKGYTF. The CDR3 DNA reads TGCGCCAGCAGTCTACGGGACAGTAAGGGCTACACCTTC.